These T cell receptor beta chains were read from a single sample in a study of OX40 agonist ivuxolimab in advanced cancers. The data were produced by immunoSEQ multiplex PCR, yet TCRdb's version contains in-frame clones alone and is incomplete. The sample contains approximately 90,000 clones, about 91% of which appear only once. Sequencing was performed on CD4+ or CD8+ T cells sorted from blood, taken in a trial of the OX40 agonist ivuxolimab. These receptors all stem from an adult with an advanced solid tumor such as melanoma, head and neck, liver or kidney cancer. Both conserved end residues are part of each CDR3. The order of the fields is V gene, J gene, D gene, clone size, CDR3 protein, CDR3 DNA. D genes are given only for firm matches. Rows give clone size only sometimes, using once, few, many, or a class for an expanded clone.

TRBV19	TRBJ1-1	TRBD1	.	CASKSGDSPNTEAFF	TGTGCCAGTAAATCCGGGGACAGCCCGAACACTGAAGCTTTCTTT
TRBV2	TRBJ2-7	TRBD1	once	CASSERADRAYEQYF	TGTGCCAGCAGTGAAAGGGCCGACAGGGCCTACGAGCAGTACTTC
TRBV19	TRBJ2-5	.	.	CASSLLGGKETQYF	TGTGCCAGTAGCCTGTTAGGGGGAAAAGAGACCCAGTACTTC
TRBV27	TRBJ2-3	TRBD1	.	CASRTGVTDTQYF	TGTGCCAGCCGGACAGGGGTCACAGATACGCAGTATTTT
TRBV7-2	TRBJ2-4	TRBD1	once	CASSQDLGTGGIQYF	TGTGCCAGCAGCCAAGATCTAGGGACAGGGGGCATTCAGTACTTC
TRBV28	TRBJ1-3	TRBD1	.	CASSLGQGTGNTIYF	TGTGCCAGCAGTCTTGGACAGGGTACTGGAAACACCATATATTTT
TRBV5-1	TRBJ1-1	.	.	CASTTRGNTEAFF	TGCGCCAGCACTACAAGGGGGAACACTGAAGCTTTCTTT
TRBV7-7	TRBJ2-3	.	.	CASSFKGGTDTQYF	TGTGCTAGCAGCTTTAAGGGGGGCACAGATACGCAGTATTTT
TRBV30	TRBJ1-2	.	.	CAWTRFSQYGYTF	TGTGCCTGGACCCGGTTCTCCCAATATGGCTACACCTTC
TRBV5-6	TRBJ1-5	.	.	CASRKEDRGGGNQPQHF	TGTGCCAGCAGGAAAGAGGACCGTGGAGGGGGCAATCAGCCCCAGCATTTT
TRBV6-5	TRBJ2-7	.	once	CASSSSTVAYEQYF	TGTGCCAGCAGTTCATCGACAGTAGCCTACGAGCAGTACTTC
TRBV5-4	TRBJ2-7	.	.	CASSHPSRNEQYF	TGTGCCAGCAGCCATCCTAGCCGGAACGAGCAGTACTTC
TRBV2	TRBJ2-1	TRBD2	.	CASRKLAGVGEQFF	TGTGCCAGCAGAAAACTAGCGGGAGTAGGAGAGCAGTTCTTC
TRBV5-1	TRBJ1-2	.	.	CASSLFQGDYGYTF	TGCGCCAGCAGCTTGTTCCAGGGAGACTATGGCTACACCTTC
TRBV27	TRBJ2-7	.	.	CASSRGGYEQYF	TGTGCCAGCAGTAGGGGCGGTTACGAGCAGTACTTC
TRBV9	TRBJ2-3	.	.	CASSPRWGDSTDTQYF	TGTGCCAGCAGCCCACGGTGGGGGGACAGCACAGATACGCAGTATTTT
TRBV28	TRBJ1-2	.	.	CASSLRQPYGYTF	TGTGCCAGCAGCCTCAGACAGCCCTATGGCTACACCTTC
TRBV11-3	TRBJ2-1	.	.	CASSNLWGGRNEQFF	TGTGCCAGCAGCAACCTCTGGGGAGGAAGGAATGAGCAGTTCTTC
TRBV5-1	TRBJ1-4	TRBD1	.	CASSLSGTGHEKLFF	TGCGCCAGCAGCTTGTCCGGGACAGGCCATGAAAAACTGTTTTTT
TRBV6-1	TRBJ2-1	TRBD2	.	CASSETLAGGYNEQFF	TGTGCCAGCAGTGAAACCCTAGCGGGAGGTTACAATGAGCAGTTCTTC
TRBV14	TRBJ1-1	.	.	CASSRYTEAFF	TGTGCCAGCAGCCGGTACACTGAAGCTTTCTTT